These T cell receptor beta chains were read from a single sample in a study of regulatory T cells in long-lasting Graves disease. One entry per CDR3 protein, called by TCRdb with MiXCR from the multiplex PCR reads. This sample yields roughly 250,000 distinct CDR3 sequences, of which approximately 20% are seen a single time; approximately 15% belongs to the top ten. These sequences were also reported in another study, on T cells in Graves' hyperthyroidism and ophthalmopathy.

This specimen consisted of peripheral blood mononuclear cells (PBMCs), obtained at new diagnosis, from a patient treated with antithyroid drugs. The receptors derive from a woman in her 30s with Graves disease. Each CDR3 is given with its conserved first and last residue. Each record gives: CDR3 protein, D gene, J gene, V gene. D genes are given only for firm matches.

CASSPPGLAGGTYEQYF	TRBD2	TRBJ2-7	TRBV3-1
CASSLAGSGRYEQYF	.	TRBJ2-7	TRBV5-1
CASSPGADYNEQFF	.	TRBJ2-1	TRBV9
CASRGDTFQPQHF	.	TRBJ1-5	TRBV6-1
CASSLTVGGDYEQYF	.	TRBJ2-7	TRBV7-2
CASRTGTSALYSYNEQFF	TRBD2	TRBJ2-1	TRBV5-1
CASSFETGLSGANVLTF	.	TRBJ2-6	TRBV12-3/TRBV12-4
CASSLNTGGNTGELFF	TRBD1	TRBJ2-2	TRBV4-2
CASSPTGLGDTEAFF	TRBD1	TRBJ1-1	TRBV7-6
CASNSQGGTEELFF	.	TRBJ2-2	TRBV5-1
CASSPGTGHQPQHF	TRBD1	TRBJ1-5	TRBV7-9
CASSLMGYGYTF	.	TRBJ1-2	TRBV12-3/TRBV12-4
CASSRRGTSAYNEQFF	TRBD2	TRBJ2-1	TRBV28
CASSRARGYQETQYF	.	TRBJ2-5	TRBV7-9
CMGRSNEKLFF	.	TRBJ1-4	TRBV20-1
CSVAGTLNEQFF	.	TRBJ2-1	TRBV29-1